This T cell receptor beta chain derives from a study of T cells in Graves' hyperthyroidism and ophthalmopathy. Graves' hyperthyroidism is called stable when ophthalmopathy does not progress within 18 months. Disease duration under 2 months; hyperthyroidism patients were aged 18 to 65. Exclusion criteria comprised uncontrolled infection, other autoimmune disease, pregnancy or lactation. The diagnoses drew upon clinical symptoms, serum thyroxine and TRAb, thyroid ultrasound and orbital computed tomography. This clonotype turned up a few times. The CDR3 is 13 residues long. Losses at the gene ends were 8 bases for V and 3 bases for J; bases not matched to a gene: 4. Germline V CDR1 and CDR2: ENHRY, SYGVKD. Regions amplified from RNA transcripts were the TCR beta CDR3 regions. HTBI primers were the set used in a first-round RT-PCR of the TCR CDR3. TCRdb re-analysed the multiplex PCR reads in MiXCR, keeping a single row per CDR3 protein. The table has around 340,000 distinct CDR3 sequences, approximately 18% seen once.

The sample comprised blood. This TCR was sampled from a woman aged 45-65 years with Graves' hyperthyroidism. The rearrangement joins TRBV10-3 to TRBJ1-1, with TRBD1 matching 9 bases. As DNA, the CDR3 is TGTGCCATCCGGACAGGGGAGTACACTGAAGCTTTCTTT. Protein: CAIRTGEYTEAFF.